This T cell receptor beta chain was sequenced for a study of blood T cell repertoires in COVID-19. Across the study: COVID-19 samples from acute and convalescent phases originated in the United States, Italy and Spain. In each case, the material was cDNA or gDNA derived from T cells, B-cell-depleted T cells, or PBMCs.

With 4 bases clipped from V and 5 bases from J, the junction kept 4 bases outside the gene matches. The germline V gene encodes CDR1 SGHTS and CDR2 YDEGEE. The CDR3 is 14 residues long. Sequenced by immunoSEQ multiplex PCR; TCRdb stores in-frame clones only, minus some. The table includes 50,000 to 55,000 clones, 80% to 90% detected once. The clonotype was recovered from a man aged 50-59 years with acute or convalescent COVID-19. The chain uses TRBV5-8 and TRBJ1-5; 9 bases align to TRBD1. The sample was peripheral blood. The CDR3 bases are TGTGCCAGCAGCCCGGGACAGGGATATCAGCCCCAGCATTTT. Amino acid sequence: CASSPGQGYQPQHF.